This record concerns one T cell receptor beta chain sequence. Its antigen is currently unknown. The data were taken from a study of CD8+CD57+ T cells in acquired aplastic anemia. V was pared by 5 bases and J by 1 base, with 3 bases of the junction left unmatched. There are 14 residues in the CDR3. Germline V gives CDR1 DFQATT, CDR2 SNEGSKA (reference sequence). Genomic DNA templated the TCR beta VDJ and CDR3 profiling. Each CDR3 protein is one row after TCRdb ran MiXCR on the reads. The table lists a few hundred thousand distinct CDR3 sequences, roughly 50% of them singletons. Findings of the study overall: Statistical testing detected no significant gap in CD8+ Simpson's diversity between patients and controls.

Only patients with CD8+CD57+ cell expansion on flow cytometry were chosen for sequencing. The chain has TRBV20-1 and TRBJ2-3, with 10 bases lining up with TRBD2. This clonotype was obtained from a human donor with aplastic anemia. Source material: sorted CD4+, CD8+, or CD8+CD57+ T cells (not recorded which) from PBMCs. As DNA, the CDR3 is TGCAGTGCTCGAGCGGGGGGGGGCACAGATACGCAGTATTTT. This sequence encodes CSARAGGGTDTQYF.